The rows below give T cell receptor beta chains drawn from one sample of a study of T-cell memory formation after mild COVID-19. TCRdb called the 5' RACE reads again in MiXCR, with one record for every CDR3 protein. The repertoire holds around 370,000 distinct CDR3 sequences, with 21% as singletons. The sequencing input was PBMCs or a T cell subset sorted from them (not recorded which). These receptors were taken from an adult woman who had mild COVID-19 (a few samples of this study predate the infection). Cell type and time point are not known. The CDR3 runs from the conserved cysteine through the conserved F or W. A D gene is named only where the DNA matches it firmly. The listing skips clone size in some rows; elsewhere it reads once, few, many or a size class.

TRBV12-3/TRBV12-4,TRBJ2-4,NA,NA,CASTRGVAKNIQYF,TGTGCCAGCACCCGTGGGGTAGCCAAAAACATTCAGTACTTC
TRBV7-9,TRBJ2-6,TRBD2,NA,CASSWRGAFSGANVLTF,TGTGCCAGCAGCTGGCGGGGGGCATTCTCCGGGGCCAACGTCCTGACTTTC
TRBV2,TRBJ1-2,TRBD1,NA,CASSGGTGAYGYTF,TGTGCCAGCAGTGGAGGGACAGGTGCCTATGGCTACACCTTC
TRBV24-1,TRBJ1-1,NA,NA,CATSQGKMNTEAFF,TGTGCCACCAGCCAGGGGAAGATGAACACTGAAGCTTTCTTT
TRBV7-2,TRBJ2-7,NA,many,CASSSPSYEQYF,TGTGCCAGCAGCTCCCCCTCCTACGAGCAGTACTTC
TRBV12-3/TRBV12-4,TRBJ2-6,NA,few,CASSWGGAGGANVLTF,TGTGCCAGCAGTTGGGGGGGGGCTGGAGGGGCCAACGTCCTGACTTTC
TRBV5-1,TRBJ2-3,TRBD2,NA,CASSLIEREHPDTQYF,TGCGCCAGCAGCTTAATAGAGCGGGAGCACCCAGATACGCAGTATTTT
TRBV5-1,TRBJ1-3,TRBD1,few,CASSRETGPGNTIYF,TGCGCCAGCAGCCGGGAGACAGGGCCTGGAAACACCATATATTTT
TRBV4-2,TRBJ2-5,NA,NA,CASSQDVRQTQYF,TGTGCCAGCAGCCAAGACGTACGGCAGACCCAGTACTTC
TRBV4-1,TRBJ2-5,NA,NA,CASSGGVETQYF,TGCGCCAGCAGCGGGGGCGTAGAGACCCAGTACTTC
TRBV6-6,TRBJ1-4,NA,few,CASSPADATNEKLFF,TGTGCCAGCAGCCCCGCGGATGCAACTAATGAAAAACTGTTTTTT
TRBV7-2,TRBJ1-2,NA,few,CASSLVPLQATYGYTF,TGTGCCAGCAGCTTAGTCCCCCTACAGGCTACCTATGGCTACACCTTC
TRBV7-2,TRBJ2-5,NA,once,CASSLAGSSQYF,TGTGCCAGCAGCTTAGCGGGGAGTTCTCAGTACTTC
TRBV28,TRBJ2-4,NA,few,CASSLDQRLAKNIQYF,TGTGCCAGCAGTTTAGACCAGCGACTAGCCAAAAACATTCAGTACTTC
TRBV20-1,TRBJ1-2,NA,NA,CSANYGDYGYTF,TGCAGTGCTAACTATGGGGACTATGGCTACACCTTC
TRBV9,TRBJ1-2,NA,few,CASSPQGLYGYTF,TGTGCCAGCAGCCCACAGGGACTTTACGGCTACACCTTC
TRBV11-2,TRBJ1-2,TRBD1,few,CASSIAGTGNYGYTF,TGTGCCAGCAGCATAGCCGGGACAGGAAACTATGGCTACACCTTC
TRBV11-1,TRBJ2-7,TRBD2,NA,CASSPPGLSYEQYF,TGTGCCAGCAGCCCTCCGGGACTATCCTACGAGCAGTACTTC
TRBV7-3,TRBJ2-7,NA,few,CASSLSQGREQYF,TGTGCCAGCAGCTTAAGCCAGGGGCGCGAGCAGTACTTC
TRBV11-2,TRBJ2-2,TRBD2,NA,CASSLVLAGANGELFF,TGTGCCAGCAGCTTAGTTCTAGCGGGAGCTAACGGGGAGCTGTTTTTT
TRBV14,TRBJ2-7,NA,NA,CASSQPSYEQYF,TGTGCCAGCAGCCAACCTTCCTACGAGCAGTACTTC
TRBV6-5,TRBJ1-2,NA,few,CASSYSISGGYGYTF,TGTGCCAGCAGTTACTCGATAAGTGGGGGATATGGCTACACTTTC
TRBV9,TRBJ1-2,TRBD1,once,CASSVNGQGDHGYTF,TGTGCCAGCAGCGTGAACGGGCAGGGGGATCATGGCTACACCTTC
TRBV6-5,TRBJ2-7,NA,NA,CASTATAVEYF,TGTGCCAGCACCGCCACGGCCGTCGAGTACTTC
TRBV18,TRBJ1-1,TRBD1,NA,CASSPGTGVMGTEAFF,TGTGCCAGCTCTCCCGGGACAGGGGTTATGGGTACTGAAGCTTTCTTT
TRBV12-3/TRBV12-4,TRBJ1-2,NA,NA,CASSLRGLYGYTF,TGTGCCAGCAGTTTAAGAGGACTCTATGGCTACACCTTC
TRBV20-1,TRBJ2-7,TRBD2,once,CSARGGTSGYEQYF,TGCAGTGCTAGAGGAGGGACTAGCGGTTACGAGCAGTACTTC
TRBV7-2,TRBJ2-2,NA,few,CASTSLVRTNTGELFF,TGTGCCAGCACCTCTTTGGTGCGGACGAACACCGGGGAGCTGTTTTTT
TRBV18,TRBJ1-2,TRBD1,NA,CASSPSRTGIYGYTF,TGTGCCAGCTCACCGTCCCGGACAGGGATCTATGGCTACACCTTC
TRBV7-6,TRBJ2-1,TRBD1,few,CASSHGQGALNEQFF,TGTGCCAGCAGCCACGGACAGGGGGCTTTGAATGAGCAGTTCTTC
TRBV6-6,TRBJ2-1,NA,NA,CASSYVRSGEQFF,TGTGCCAGCAGTTACGTCAGATCTGGCGAGCAGTTCTTC
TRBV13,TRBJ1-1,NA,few,CASTQPPDNTEAFF,TGTGCCAGCACCCAGCCCCCCGACAACACTGAAGCTTTCTTT
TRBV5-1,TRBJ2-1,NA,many,CASSLSPGRSYNEQFF,TGCGCCAGCAGCTTGTCACCGGGGCGCTCTTACAATGAGCAGTTCTTC
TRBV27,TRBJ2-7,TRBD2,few,CASSGLAGSYEQYF,TGTGCCAGCAGCGGACTAGCGGGGTCCTACGAGCAGTACTTC
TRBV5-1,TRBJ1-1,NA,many,CASSWAGAEAFF,TGCGCCAGCAGCTGGGCAGGCGCTGAAGCTTTCTTT
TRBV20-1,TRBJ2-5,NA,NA,CSGAEWQGETQYF,TGCAGTGGAGCGGAGTGGCAAGGGGAGACCCAGTACTTC
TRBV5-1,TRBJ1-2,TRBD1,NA,CASSQDRIYGYTF,TGCGCCAGCAGCCAGGACAGGATCTATGGCTACACCTTC
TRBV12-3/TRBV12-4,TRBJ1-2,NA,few,CASSPDGGRSYTF,TGTGCCAGCAGTCCTGATGGAGGGAGGAGCTACACCTTC
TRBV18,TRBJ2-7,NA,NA,CASSPRGHLSYEQYF,TGTGCCAGCTCACCGCGAGGACACCTCTCCTACGAGCAGTACTTC
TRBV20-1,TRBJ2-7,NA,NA,CSARVLSTRNYYYEQYF,TGCAGTGCTAGAGTTCTATCTACCAGGAACTACTACTACGAGCAGTACTTC
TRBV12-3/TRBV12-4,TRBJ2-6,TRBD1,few,CASSKSGTGSSGANVLTF,TGTGCCAGCAGTAAATCCGGGACAGGCAGCTCTGGGGCCAACGTCCTGACTTTC
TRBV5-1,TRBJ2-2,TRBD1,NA,CASSLARTGRPSEELFF,TGCGCCAGCAGCTTGGCACGGACAGGGAGACCCTCCGAGGAGCTGTTTTTT
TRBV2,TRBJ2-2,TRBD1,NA,CASSNQGANTGELFF,TGTGCCAGCAGTAATCAGGGGGCGAACACCGGGGAGCTGTTTTTT
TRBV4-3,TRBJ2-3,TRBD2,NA,CASSQRGTNTDTQYF,TGCGCCAGCAGCCAACGTGGGACTAACACAGATACGCAGTATTTT
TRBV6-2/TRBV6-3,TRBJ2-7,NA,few,CATSQGHEQYF,TGTGCCACCTCCCAGGGTCACGAGCAGTACTTC
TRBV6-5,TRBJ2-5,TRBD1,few,CASSYGGTGGETQYF,TGTGCCAGCAGTTATGGTGGGACAGGGGGAGAGACCCAGTACTTC
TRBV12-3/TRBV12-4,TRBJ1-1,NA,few,CASSYNLGQGNTEAFF,TGTGCCAGCAGTTACAACCTAGGGCAGGGAAACACTGAAGCTTTCTTT
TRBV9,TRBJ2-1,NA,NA,CASSVGQGTYNEQFF,TGTGCCAGCAGCGTAGGTCAGGGAACCTACAATGAGCAGTTCTTC
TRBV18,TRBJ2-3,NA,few,CASSTRTDTQYF,TGTGCCAGCTCTACGCGCACAGATACGCAGTATTTT
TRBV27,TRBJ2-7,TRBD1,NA,CASRLDRASYEQYF,TGTGCCAGCAGGCTTGACAGGGCCTCCTACGAGCAGTACTTC
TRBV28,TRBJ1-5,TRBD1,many,CASSFVTGPQPQHF,TGTGCCAGCAGTTTTGTGACAGGGCCTCAGCCCCAGCATTTT